A selection of T cell receptor beta chains follows, all from one sample in a study of PD-L1 blockade in urothelial cancer. This table comes from immunoSEQ multiplex PCR, and its TCRdb copy is limited to in-frame clones, with some not included. The sample has roughly 63,000 clones; around 81% are singletons. The sample consisted of PBMCs, taken around atezolizumab (anti-PD-L1) treatment. These receptors were obtained from a man in his 70s with urothelial cancer. Each CDR3 is given with its conserved first and last residue. Fields, in order: D gene, V gene, CDR3 protein. The D gene is left open where the match is weak.

>NA|TRBV19
CASSVGTANEKLFF
>TRBD2|TRBV19
CASSIGWTSGAQSYNEQFF
>NA|TRBV29-1
CSVESGAEAFF
>TRBD1|TRBV9
CASSVDGTDTDTQYF
>TRBD2|TRBV11-2
CASSSLQRESSYNEQFF
>NA|TRBV9
CASSVVDGSEDTQYF
>NA|TRBV30
CAWGVQGNTEAFF
>TRBD2|TRBV6-5
CASSASGSWFYEQYF
>NA|TRBV19
CASSTAGGVLYGYTF
>NA|TRBV28
CASSARGGGVQPQHF
>NA|TRBV6-1
CASTLEEGYEQYF
>NA|TRBV28
CASSPLSQPQHF
>TRBD1|TRBV5-1
CASSPTGTGGTGELFF
>NA|TRBV19
CASSTHLSRSNQPQHF
>NA|TRBV6-1
CASSDPQGPSGNTIYF
>NA|TRBV4-1
CASSQLLGGKLFF
>TRBD2|TRBV25-1
CASSEFSGGQETQYF
>TRBD1|TRBV5-1
CASSLGGTGDTEAFF
>TRBD1|TRBV7-2
CASSLRTGSGNTIYF
>NA|TRBV25-1
CASSDSLNTEAFF
>TRBD2|TRBV19
CASSIPSGRAEDTQYF
>TRBD1|TRBV6-6
CASSSDRGGNEQYF
>NA|TRBV7-2
CASSLQGTNTEAFF
>NA|TRBV7-2
CASSWGGLAGDTQYF